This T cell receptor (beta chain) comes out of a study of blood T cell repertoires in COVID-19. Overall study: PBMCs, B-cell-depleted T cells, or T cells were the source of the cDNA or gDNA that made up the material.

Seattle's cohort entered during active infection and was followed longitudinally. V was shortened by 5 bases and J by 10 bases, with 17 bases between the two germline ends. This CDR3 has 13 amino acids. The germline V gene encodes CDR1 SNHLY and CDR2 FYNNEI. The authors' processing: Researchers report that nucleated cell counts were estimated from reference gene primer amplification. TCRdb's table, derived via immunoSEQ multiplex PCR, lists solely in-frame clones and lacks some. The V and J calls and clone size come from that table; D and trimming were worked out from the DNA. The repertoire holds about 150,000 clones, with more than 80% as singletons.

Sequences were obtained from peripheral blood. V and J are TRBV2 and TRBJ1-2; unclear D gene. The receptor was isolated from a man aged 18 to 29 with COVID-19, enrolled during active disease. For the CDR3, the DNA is TGTGCCAGCAGTCCCTCGGGTCCCTTCTCCTACACCTTC. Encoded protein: CASSPSGPFSYTF.